The 30 T cell receptor beta chains below all came from one sample that was sequenced in a study of OX40 agonist ivuxolimab in advanced cancers. This table comes from immunoSEQ multiplex PCR, and its TCRdb copy is limited to in-frame clones, with some not included. This repertoire shows about 45,000 clones, 88% found once; its top ten account for around 0.99%. The material was CD4+ or CD8+ T cells sorted from blood, obtained in a trial of the OX40 agonist ivuxolimab. The receptors originated from an adult with an advanced solid tumor such as melanoma, head and neck, liver or kidney cancer.

In this sample, this clone turned up a few times. V usage is TRBV9 and J usage is TRBJ1-2; D call uncertain. The germline gives CDR1 SGDLS, CDR2 YYNGEE. This CDR3 region has 11 residues. V was trimmed by 7 bases and J by 1 base, leaving 5 bases between them. The CDR3 DNA is TGTGCCAGCGGACTTAACTATGGCTACACCTTC. Protein: CASGLNYGYTF.

In DNA form, the CDR3 reads TGCGCCAGCAGCATCGGGACTAGCACAGATACGCAGTATTTT. Translating gives CASSIGTSTDTQYF. The gene calls are TRBV5-1 and TRBJ2-3; D is possibly TRBD2 (6 bases). CDR3 length: 14 amino acids. Germline V CDR1 and CDR2: SGHRS, YFSETQ. The V end was cut by 4 bases, the J end by 0 bases, with 9 bases between.

This clone was counted a single time. The gene calls are TRBV4-3 and TRBJ2-3; 10 bases align to TRBD2. The germline CDR1 and CDR2 sequences are LGHNA and YSLEER. Unmatched junction bases numbered 7, after V lost 0 bases and J lost 4 bases. The CDR3 has 17 amino acids. The CDR3 protein is CASSQEALAGEADTQYF. The CDR3 nucleotides are TGCGCCAGCAGCCAAGAAGCCCTAGCGGGAGAGGCAGATACGCAGTATTTT.

The CDR3 reads CAWSFVSGNTIYF. In DNA, the CDR3 is TGTGCCTGGAGTTTTGTCTCTGGAAACACCATATATTTT. The chain recombines TRBV30 with TRBJ1-3; unclear D gene. This CDR3 is built from 13 residues. Trimming took 2 bases from V and 0 from J, leaving 5 bases between them. Germline lookup yields CDR1 GTSNPN and CDR2 SVGIG (reference sequence).

The gene calls are TRBV4-3 and TRBJ2-2; TRBD1 agrees at 8 bases. There are 16 residues in the CDR3. Germline V CDR1 and CDR2: LGHNA, YSLEER. The junction had 5 bases not matched to a gene; V was cut back by 1 base and J by 4 bases. The CDR3 protein is CASSQARGLSTGELFF. DNA for the CDR3: TGCGCCAGCAGCCAAGCCAGGGGGCTGAGCACCGGGGAGCTGTTTTTT.

The chain carries TRBV7-9 and TRBJ2-5; D not certain. Germline V lookup: CDR1 SEHNR, CDR2 FQNEAQ (reference sequence). The V end lost 1 base, the J end lost 0 bases, and 12 bases lay between the germline ends. This CDR3 is 16 amino acids long. CDR3 protein: CASSLVAGPNQETQYF. The CDR3 DNA follows: TGTGCCAGCAGCTTAGTAGCTGGGCCGAACCAAGAGACCCAGTACTTC.

The chain joins TRBV9 to TRBJ1-3; tentatively, D is TRBD1 (6 bases). Trimming shortened V by 4 bases and J by 4 bases, and 15 bases separated the two germline ends. CDR1 and CDR2 (germline): SGDLS, YYNGEE. The CDR3 is made up of 15 amino acids. The CDR3 DNA sequence: TGTGCCAGCAGCCAGTCAGGGGTGGGCGGAAACACCATATATTTT. Translating gives CASSQSGVGGNTIYF.

The chain has TRBV14 and TRBJ1-2, with D unresolved. The V end was cut by 4 bases, the J end by 7 bases, with 10 bases between. The CDR3 is 12 amino acids. The germline V gene has CDR1 SGHDN and CDR2 FVKESK. This CDR3 is CASSPKGAGYTF. The CDR3 nucleotides are TGTGCCAGCAGCCCCAAGGGAGCTGGCTACACCTTC.

The rearrangement uses TRBV5-1 and TRBJ2-3; 7 bases are a match to TRBD2. This CDR3 has 13 amino acids. In germline, CDR1 is SGHRS, CDR2 YFSETQ. The junction had 7 bases not matched to a gene; V was cut back by 4 bases and J by 8 bases. DNA of the CDR3: TGCGCCAGCAGCCCAATTTCGGGGGGTACGCAGTATTTT. Its translation: CASSPISGGTQYF.

The V call is TRBV28, the J call TRBJ2-1, with D perhaps being TRBD1 or TRBD2 (5 bases each). This CDR3 is built from 16 residues. Trimming removed 6 bases at V and 3 bases at J, with 18 bases between. From germline, CDR1 is MDHEN and CDR2 SYDVKM. DNA of the CDR3: TGTGCCAGCAGAACCATTGAGGGGAGTATCTACAATGAGCAGTTCTTC. Protein: CASRTIEGSIYNEQFF.

This clone was seen only once. V usage is TRBV7-2 and J usage is TRBJ2-3; perhaps TRBD2 as D (6 bases). There are 15 residues in the CDR3. Trimming took off 8 bases at V and 1 base at J, with 16 bases between the two ends. The germline CDR1 and CDR2 sequences are SGHTA and FQGNSA. CDR3 nucleotides: TGTGCCAGCTCTGTTGTTGGAGGGGGCACAGATACGCAGTATTTT. As protein: CASSVVGGGTDTQYF.

The chain uses TRBV16 and TRBJ2-7; 7 positions agree with TRBD1. Germline V gene data show CDR1 as KGHSY and CDR2 as FQNENV. Unmatched junction bases numbered 2, after V lost 5 bases and J lost 4 bases. CDR3 length: 12 residues. CDR3 loop: CASSNRGYEQYF. The CDR3 nucleotides read TGTGCCAGCAGCAACAGGGGATACGAGCAGTACTTC.

The CDR3: CASSQDGPKFF. In nucleotides, the CDR3 is TGCGCCAGCAGCCAAGACGGGCCGAAGTTCTTC. V is TRBV4-1 and J is TRBJ2-1, with D uncertain. This CDR3 spans 11 amino acids. Trimming left V 0 bases short and J 14 bases short, with 8 bases between. Germline CDR1 MGHRA, CDR2 YSYEKL.

This clone appeared a single time. This chain connects TRBV6-4 to TRBJ1-2, with 8 bases aligning to TRBD1. Looked up from germline, CDR1 is MRHNA and CDR2 is SNTAGT. Trimming took 6 bases from V and 3 from J; bases not matched to a gene: 3. This CDR3 has 13 residues. The CDR3 DNA sequence: TGTGCCAGCAGACTGACAGGGGACTATGGCTACACCTTC. Translated: CASRLTGDYGYTF.

The chain joins TRBV14 to TRBJ1-1; D is ambiguous. The germline gives CDR1 SGHDN, CDR2 FVKESK. V lost 11 bases, J lost 4 bases, and 11 bases lay in between. This CDR3 has 11 amino acids. DNA for the CDR3: TGTGCCCCCGAGAGAGGCACTGAAGCTTTCTTT. Its protein product is CAPERGTEAFF.

The genes are TRBV7-2 and TRBJ2-2; perhaps TRBD2 as D (6 bases). Trimming stripped 1 base from V and 3 bases from J, with 9 bases between. CDR3 size: 15 residues. CDR1 SGHTA and CDR2 FQGNSA come from the germline V gene. CDR3 residues: CASSLVREYTGELFF. CDR3 DNA: TGTGCCAGCAGCTTAGTTCGGGAGTACACCGGGGAGCTGTTTTTT.

The genes are TRBV5-5 and TRBJ2-5; a weak D match, TRBD1 (5 bases). From germline, CDR1 is SGHKS and CDR2 YYEKEE (reference sequence). The CDR3 is 14 residues long. V was cut by 0 bases and J by 4 bases, with 10 bases left in between. The CDR3 sequence: CASSLGQFGETQYF. CDR3 DNA sequence: TGTGCCAGCAGCTTGGGACAGTTCGGAGAGACCCAGTACTTC.

This chain connects TRBV19 to TRBJ2-6, with unresolved D. Germline assignment: CDR1 LNHDA and CDR2 SQIVND (reference sequence). V dropped 7 bases and J dropped 0 bases, with 16 bases sitting between them. This CDR3 is 17 amino acids long. The CDR3 DNA sequence: TGTGCCAGTACGGCCCCCGGGCGGCTCTCTGGGGCCAACGTCCTGACTTTC. Translation: CASTAPGRLSGANVLTF.

The CDR3 sequence: CASTRGGGQGYSYEQYF. DNA of the CDR3: TGTGCCAGCACCCGAGGTGGGGGACAGGGATACTCCTACGAGCAGTACTTC. The V and J genes are TRBV7-9 and TRBJ2-7; 9 bases fit TRBD1. CDR1 and CDR2 from the germline V gene are SEHNR and FQNEAQ (reference sequence). V lost 7 bases to trimming and J lost 0 bases; unmatched junction nucleotides: 13. This CDR3 region has 17 residues.

This sequence joins TRBV6-1 and TRBJ2-1; 8 positions match TRBD2. This CDR3 has 15 residues. V was pared by 6 bases and J by 9 bases, with 13 bases of the junction left unmatched. Per germline, CDR1 MNHNS and CDR2 SASEGT. Here the CDR3 DNA reads TGTGCCAGCAGCATTACTAGCGGCCAAGATCGTGAGCAGTTCTTC. It yields the protein CASSITSGQDREQFF.

This sequence joins TRBV7-6 and TRBJ1-5; TRBD1 matches 8 bases. The CDR3 totals 17 residues. CDR1 is SGHVS and CDR2 is FNYEAQ in the germline V gene. The J segment lost 1 base and the V segment lost 1 base, leaving 6 bases of the junction unmatched. DNA of the CDR3: TGTGCCAGCAGCTTAGAGCAGGGGGCGCGGAGCAATCAGCCCCAGCATTTT. Amino acid sequence: CASSLEQGARSNQPQHF.

The chain recombines TRBV4-3 with TRBJ2-4; D is perhaps TRBD2 (6 bases). CDR1 is LGHNA and CDR2 is YSLEER in the germline V gene. There are 20 residues in the CDR3. V was clipped by 2 bases and J by 2 bases, with 25 bases between them. CDR3 loop: CASSQKRVTTVGGPKNIQYF. The CDR3 DNA reads as TGCGCCAGCAGCCAAAAAAGGGTCACGACAGTCGGGGGACCCAAAAACATTCAGTACTTC.

This sequence joins TRBV6-5 and TRBJ1-2; maybe TRBD1 (5 bases). The ends were cut back, 7 bases at V and 4 bases at J, with 13 bases in the middle. This CDR3 region has 13 residues. The germline V gene has CDR1 MNHEY and CDR2 SVGAGI. The CDR3 is CASKIDGAYGYTF. The CDR3 DNA reads TGTGCCAGCAAAATCGACGGGGCCTATGGCTACACCTTC.

The rearrangement joins TRBV7-2 to TRBJ2-7; D is unclear. V was clipped by 5 bases and J by 2 bases, with 10 bases between them. Germline-derived CDR1 and CDR2 are SGHTA and FQGNSA. The CDR3 has 13 residues. The CDR3 sequence is CASSPRWPYEQYF. As DNA, the CDR3 is TGTGCCAGCAGCCCCCGATGGCCCTACGAGCAGTACTTC.

CDR3 in amino acids: CATGLGTAYEQYF. The CDR3 nucleotides are TGTGCCACCGGTTTGGGGACGGCCTACGAGCAGTACTTC. The rearrangement links TRBV6-6 to TRBJ2-7; D possibly uses TRBD1 or TRBD2 (5 bases each). The V end lost 10 bases, the J end lost 2 bases, and 15 bases lay between the germline ends. Looked up from germline, CDR1 is MNHNY and CDR2 is SVGAGI (reference sequence). The CDR3 covers 13 residues.

The J gene is TRBJ1-4, the V gene TRBV28; no clear D gene. CDR3 size: 14 residues. Germline-derived CDR1 and CDR2 are MDHEN and SYDVKM. Trimming took off 5 bases at V and 3 bases at J, with 10 bases between the two ends. CDR3: CASSKSPSNEKLFF. DNA for the CDR3: TGTGCCAGCAGTAAATCACCCTCTAATGAAAAACTGTTTTTT.

This sequence joins TRBV10-3 and TRBJ2-1; D may match TRBD1 or TRBD2 (5 bases each). Germline CDR1 and CDR2: ENHRY and SYGVKD. CDR3 length equals 11 residues. V gave up 8 bases and J gave up 7 bases, with 9 bases separating them. The CDR3 spells CAIGGRNEQFF. In DNA, the CDR3 is TGTGCCATCGGGGGTAGGAATGAGCAGTTCTTC.

The rearrangement links TRBV25-1 to TRBJ2-7; 7 positions agree with TRBD1. This CDR3 contains 13 residues. Germline V lookup: CDR1 MGHDK, CDR2 SYGVNS. Trimming cost V 5 bases and J 5 bases; bases outside gene matches: 6. CDR3 nucleotides: TGTGCCAGCAGTCTAGGGGGCAGAAACGAGCAGTACTTC. Translation: CASSLGGRNEQYF.

This rearrangement joins TRBV7-3 to TRBJ1-1; weak D call: TRBD1 (5 bases). Germline V lookup: CDR1 SGHTA, CDR2 FQGTGA. Trimming cost V 5 bases and J 1 base, with 11 bases left between them. The CDR3 is 14 residues long. The CDR3 sequence: CASSMSRGNTEAFF. The DNA of the CDR3 is TGTGCCAGCAGCATGTCGAGGGGGAACACTGAAGCTTTCTTT.

The J gene is TRBJ1-5, the V gene TRBV18; D gene uncertain. This CDR3 contains 13 residues. In germline, CDR1 is KGHSH, CDR2 LQKENI. Deletions cut 4 bases from V and 5 bases from J, with 9 bases between. This CDR3 reads CASSLGSDQPQHF. CDR3 in DNA: TGTGCCAGCTCACTAGGGTCCGATCAGCCCCAGCATTTT.